The T cell receptor (beta chain) under discussion was sequenced for a study of blood T cell repertoires in COVID-19. Turning to the study itself: The United States, Italy and Spain supplied acute and convalescent COVID-19 samples. T cells, B-cell-depleted T cells, or PBMCs supplied cDNA or gDNA.

The CDR3 is made up of 14 amino acids. CDR1 and CDR2 (germline): SGHRS, YFSETQ. Trimming stripped 2 bases from V and 10 bases from J, with 15 bases between. Per the authors' pipeline: Amplified reference gene primers provided the basis for estimating nucleated cell counts. Sequenced by immunoSEQ multiplex PCR; TCRdb stores in-frame clones only, minus some. The DNA gave D and trimming, while V, J and clone size come from that table. Among about 100,000 clones listed, about nine tenths were seen once. Sequenced input: peripheral blood. The rearrangement uses TRBV5-1 and TRBJ1-4; possible D gene TRBD1, 5 bases. The sequence was obtained from a man in his fifties or sixties with acute or convalescent COVID-19. This CDR3 reads CASSFAAGGGKLFF. DNA for the CDR3: TGCGCCAGCAGCTTCGCGGCAGGCGGGGGAAAACTGTTTTTT. Drawing the rest from reference TRBV5-1 and TRBJ1-4, the complete variable domain is KAGVTQTPRYLIKTRGQQVTLSCSPISGHRSVSWYQQTPGQGLQFLFEYFSETQRNKGNFPGRFSGRQFSNSRSEMNVSTLELGDSALYLCASSFAAGGGKLFFGSGTQLSVL.